The source of this TCR beta chain is a study of CD4 T cells in relation to SARS-CoV-2 and coronaviruses. Study results and limitations: SARS-CoV-2-driven expansion was significantly weaker in crossreactive than monoreactive clones.

The V gene's germline CDR1 is LNHNV and CDR2 YYDKDF (reference sequence). J gave up 0 bases and V 8 bases, and 2 bases lay outside the gene matches. This CDR3 has 14 residues. Turning to this clone: Its antigen is still unknown.

The protocol was immunoSEQ multiplex PCR, while the TCRdb copy is restricted to in-frame clones and leaves out a portion. The sample lists about 38,000 clones, approximately 77% occurring once. The clonotype originates from an adult with COVID-19. This chain uses TRBV15 with TRBJ2-3, with TRBD2 matching 10 bases. Sequenced sample: naive CD4+ T cells from PBMCs, cultured in vitro. Subset described: naive CD4+ T cells isolated by negative enrichment. CDR3 residues: CATSAGGSTDTQYF. In DNA form, the CDR3 reads TGTGCCACCTCAGCGGGAGGGAGCACAGATACGCAGTATTTT.